One and the same sample provided the 30 T cell receptor beta chains below, sequenced in a study of T cells after posttransplantation cyclophosphamide. Profiled with immunoSEQ multiplex PCR; TCRdb holds only in-frame clones, not every one. In the table there are some 53,000 clones, roughly 84% of which are singletons. Sequenced material: PBMCs. All receptors come from a man aged 25-40 years with a blood cancer, CMV-positive, and with a related stem cell donor.

V is TRBV7-6 and J is TRBJ2-7, with 10 positions matching TRBD1. Germline CDR1 is SGHVS and CDR2 is FNYEAQ. The CDR3 runs to 15 residues. Trimming took 5 bases from V and 3 from J; bases not matched to a gene: 7. The CDR3 coding sequence is TGTGCCAGCAGCCCTACGACAGGGGGCCTCTACGAGCAGTACTTC. Translating it yields CASSPTTGGLYEQYF.

The J gene is TRBJ2-5, the V gene TRBV11-3; the D is unclear. CDR3 size: 13 residues. Per germline, CDR1 SGHNT and CDR2 YENEEA. V was cut by 6 bases and J by 4 bases, with 12 bases left in between. The DNA for the CDR3 is TGTGCCAGCAGGGCTTTTGGGCGAGAGACCCAGTACTTC. It encodes CASRAFGRETQYF. Full variable domain (rest looked up from reference TRBV11-3 and TRBJ2-5): EAGVVQSPRYKIIEKKQPVAFWCNPISGHNTLYWYLQNLGQGPELLIRYENEEAVDDSQLPKDRFSAERLKGVDSTLKIQPAELGDSAVYLCASRAFGRETQYFGPGTRLLVL.

The chain combines TRBV19 with TRBJ2-5; 12 nucleotides match TRBD2. This CDR3 comprises 15 residues. Germline CDR1 reads LNHDA; CDR2 reads SQIVND (reference sequence). Trimming removed 6 bases from V and 5 bases from J; junction bases left unmatched: 7. The CDR3 DNA is TGTGCCAGTAGGACTAGCGGGAGTTCGGGGGAGACCCAGTACTTC. Translating gives CASRTSGSSGETQYF.

The chain couples TRBV5-8 to TRBJ1-1; 8 bases fit TRBD1. Germline CDR1 reads SGHTS; CDR2 reads YDEGEE. With 2 bases clipped from V and 1 base from J, the junction kept 7 bases outside the gene matches. The CDR3 runs to 16 residues. The CDR3 bases are TGTGCCAGCAGCTTTCTTGAAGGACAGGGGAACACTGAAGCTTTCTTT. Translating it yields CASSFLEGQGNTEAFF.

This chain connects TRBV7-3 to TRBJ2-3, with 9 nucleotides matching TRBD2. From germline, CDR1 is SGHTA and CDR2 FQGTGA. V lost 0 bases, J lost 8 bases, and 6 bases stayed unmatched. This CDR3 is built from 15 residues. DNA for the CDR3: TGTGCCAGCAGCTTAACTAGCGGGGGAGGATCTACGCAGTATTTT. Its translation: CASSLTSGGGSTQYF.

The V call is TRBV10-3, the J call TRBJ1-1, with D perhaps matching TRBD1 (6 bases). The CDR3 is 13 residues long. CDR1 and CDR2 from the germline V gene are ENHRY and SYGVKD. With 11 bases removed from V and 5 bases from J, the gap between germline ends came to 18 bases. DNA for the CDR3: TGTGCCGCCGGGGGGCCTAGGGGAACTGAAGCTTTCTTT. Translation gives CAAGGPRGTEAFF.

This clone was detected only once. The rearrangement joins TRBV4-3 to TRBJ1-2, with 9 bases aligning to TRBD1. V was pared by 2 bases and J by 6 bases, with 16 bases of the junction left unmatched. This CDR3 region has 18 residues. In germline, CDR1 is LGHNA, CDR2 YSLEER. DNA of the CDR3: TGCGCCAGCAGCCAAAGCCTGGCCCGCTGGACAGGGGTAAATGGCTACACCTTC. Protein product: CASSQSLARWTGVNGYTF.

The genes are TRBV9 and TRBJ2-7; TRBD1 might be the D (5 bases). Trimming took off 3 bases at V and 5 bases at J, with 18 bases between the two ends. The germline V gene has CDR1 SGDLS and CDR2 YYNGEE. This CDR3 is 15 amino acids long. CDR3 DNA sequence: TGTGCCAGCAGCGCAGGACATCAGGGTGGGAACGAGCAGTACTTC. This gives the protein CASSAGHQGGNEQYF.

This sequence joins TRBV9 and TRBJ2-1, with D uncertain. CDR3 length: 16 amino acids. Germline V lookup: CDR1 SGDLS, CDR2 YYNGEE. V was pared by 2 bases and J by 2 bases, with 14 bases between. CDR3: CASSVWHQDTYNEQFF. DNA of the CDR3: TGTGCCAGCAGCGTTTGGCACCAGGATACCTACAATGAGCAGTTCTTC.

The chain links TRBV5-4 to TRBJ2-2; perhaps TRBD2 as D (5 bases). V was trimmed by 4 bases and J by 9 bases, leaving 22 bases between them. CDR1 and CDR2 (germline): SGHNT, YYREEE (reference sequence). The CDR3 sequence is 16 residues long. CDR3 bases: TGTGCCAGCAGCCCCGTGGTAGCGTCAGATGCCAGGGAGCTGTTTTTT. Translating it yields CASSPVVASDARELFF.

This sequence joins TRBV19 and TRBJ2-7, with TRBD2 matching 7 bases. CDR1 and CDR2 from the germline V gene are LNHDA and SQIVND (reference sequence). The CDR3 runs to 14 residues. V trimming: 5 bases; J trimming: 0 bases; junction bases outside the gene matches: 4. CDR3 nucleotide sequence: TGTGCCAGTAGTGCCGGGACTAACTCCTACGAGCAGTACTTC. The encoded protein is CASSAGTNSYEQYF.

The rearrangement links TRBV2 to TRBJ1-4; D is unclear. V dropped 7 bases and J dropped 3 bases, with 15 bases sitting between them. The CDR3 spans 15 residues. CDR1 SNHLY and CDR2 FYNNEI come from the germline V gene. The CDR3 DNA reads as TGTGCCAGCATCCCGGCCGGGGTGTCTAATGAAAAACTGTTTTTT. Its translation is CASIPAGVSNEKLFF.

This rearrangement joins TRBV6-1 to TRBJ2-5, with TRBD2 identical over 7 bases. TRBJ2-7 matches the DNA end more closely, so the J call is doubtful. The CDR3 length is 15 residues. CDR1 MNHNS and CDR2 SASEGT come from the germline V gene. CDR3 nucleotides: TGTGCCAGCAGCGCCACGAGGGCCGGGAGGAACGAGCAGTACTTC. Translation: CASSATRAGRNEQYF.

The rearrangement joins TRBV7-9 to TRBJ2-7; TRBD1 agrees at 7 bases. Germline CDR1 and CDR2: SEHNR and FQNEAQ (reference sequence). The junction had 5 bases not matched to a gene; V was cut back by 6 bases and J by 3 bases. The CDR3 is 13 residues long. This CDR3 reads CASRPRDSYEQYF. CDR3 DNA: TGTGCCAGCAGACCCCGGGACAGCTACGAGCAGTACTTC.

The chain carries TRBV19 and TRBJ2-2; TRBD1 is a possible D gene (6 bases). The V gene's germline CDR1 is LNHDA and CDR2 SQIVND (reference sequence). The CDR3 sequence is 16 residues long. Trimming took 3 bases from V and 0 from J, leaving 11 bases between them. CDR3: CASSIPQGTNTGELFF. CDR3 bases: TGTGCCAGTAGTATCCCCCAGGGGACGAACACCGGGGAGCTGTTTTTT.

The CDR3 reads CASSVRGTDSYEQYF. Here the CDR3 DNA reads TGTGCCAGCAGCGTAAGGGGCACGGACTCCTACGAGCAGTACTTC. V and J are TRBV9 and TRBJ2-7; D perhaps matches TRBD1 (5 bases). With 1 base removed from V and 0 bases from J, the gap between germline ends came to 11 bases. The CDR3 covers 15 residues. The germline CDR1 and CDR2 sequences are SGDLS and YYNGEE.

The rearrangement joins TRBV28 to TRBJ1-4; 11 positions agree with TRBD1. Trimming removed 2 bases from V and 11 bases from J; junction bases left unmatched: 10. Per the germline V gene, CDR1 is MDHEN and CDR2 is SYDVKM. The CDR3 is 16 residues long. CDR3 sequence (DNA): TGTGCCAGCAGTTTAACCCTCGGACAGGGGGCCGGGAAACTGTTTTTT. This sequence encodes CASSLTLGQGAGKLFF.

A remark on this clone: Distinct nucleotide sequences in the sample also encode this CDR3. The chain recombines TRBV2 with TRBJ2-3; a possible D gene is TRBD2 (6 bases). The CDR3 sequence is 14 residues long. The germline gives CDR1 SNHLY, CDR2 FYNNEI. Between the trimmed V and J ends, which lost 11 bases and 3 bases, there was a span of 18 bases. The CDR3 is CASGVLVETDTQYF. The CDR3, as DNA: TGTGCCTCGGGGGTACTGGTAGAAACAGATACGCAGTATTTT.

The chain is built from TRBV6-5 and TRBJ2-1; TRBD2 matches at 9 bases. CDR3 length: 15 residues. Per germline, CDR1 MNHEY and CDR2 SVGAGI. The J segment lost 5 bases and the V segment lost 4 bases, leaving 6 bases of the junction unmatched. As DNA, the CDR3 is TGTGCCAGCAGTTCTCTAGCGGGAATGCACAATGAGCAGTTCTTC. This sequence encodes CASSSLAGMHNEQFF.

This clone was counted between two and nine times. The chain employs TRBV27 and TRBJ2-7; TRBD1 aligns across 7 bases. The CDR3 contains 16 residues. Per the germline V gene, CDR1 is MNHEY and CDR2 is SMNVEV (reference sequence). The V and J ends lost 5 bases and 0 bases, in that order; junction bases with no gene match: 10. The CDR3 DNA sequence: TGTGCCAGCAGTCTGGAACGAGGGACAGTCTCCTACGAGCAGTACTTC. Residues: CASSLERGTVSYEQYF.

The chain recombines TRBV27 with TRBJ1-1, with D maybe TRBD1 (5 bases). Germline V gene lookup returns CDR1 MNHEY and CDR2 SMNVEV (reference sequence). V shed 6 bases and J shed 5 bases, with 25 bases lying between them. The CDR3 sequence is 17 residues long. The CDR3, as DNA: TGTGCCAGCAGCATAAACCGCCTCCGGGACTACGGAACTGAAGCTTTCTTT. This translates into CASSINRLRDYGTEAFF.

This chain connects TRBV5-1 to TRBJ1-1; no firm D call. CDR1 is SGHRS and CDR2 is YFSETQ in the germline V gene. Trimming took off 2 bases at V and 2 bases at J, with 10 bases between the two ends. The CDR3 runs 14 residues. Written as DNA, the CDR3 is TGCGCCAGCAGCTTAGGCCCGGGAAACACTGAAGCTTTCTTT. Translation: CASSLGPGNTEAFF.

The gene calls are TRBV11-3 and TRBJ2-1; D uncertain. The CDR3 is 14 residues long. The germline V gene encodes CDR1 SGHNT and CDR2 YENEEA. V was shortened by 3 bases and J by 4 bases, with 10 bases between the two germline ends. Here the CDR3 reads CASSFFDMYNEQFF. DNA of the CDR3: TGTGCCAGCAGCTTCTTTGACATGTACAATGAGCAGTTCTTC. Looking up the rest from reference TRBV11-3 and TRBJ2-1 gives the full variable domain: EAGVVQSPRYKIIEKKQPVAFWCNPISGHNTLYWYLQNLGQGPELLIRYENEEAVDDSQLPKDRFSAERLKGVDSTLKIQPAELGDSAVYLCASSFFDMYNEQFFGPGTRLTVL.

This chain links TRBV5-1 with TRBJ2-1, with 7 bases lining up with TRBD2. The trim removed 0 bases at V and 4 bases at J, leaving 7 bases unmatched. The CDR3 runs 16 residues. CDR1 and CDR2 from the germline V gene are SGHRS and YFSETQ. This CDR3 is CASSLGGSGGYNEQFF. The CDR3 coding sequence is TGCGCCAGCAGCTTGGGCGGGAGTGGGGGATACAATGAGCAGTTCTTC.

The chain couples TRBV4-1 to TRBJ2-7; 8 bases agree with TRBD2. Trimming at V came to 4 bases and at J to 3 bases, leaving 11 bases not matched to a gene. This CDR3 region has 16 residues. Germline CDR1 is MGHRA and CDR2 is YSYEKL. The CDR3 region is CASSLSGTRSDYEQYF. The DNA for the CDR3 is TGCGCCAGCAGCCTCTCCGGGACTAGAAGTGACTACGAGCAGTACTTC.

The V gene is TRBV28, the J gene TRBJ1-1; D unclear. The CDR3 has 12 amino acids. V gave up 2 bases and J gave up 7 bases, with 8 bases separating them. Germline CDR1 reads MDHEN; CDR2 reads SYDVKM. This CDR3 reads CASSLQTLEAFF. The CDR3 bases are TGTGCCAGCAGTTTACAGACACTTGAAGCTTTCTTT.

The chain links TRBV2 to TRBJ2-1; 8 bases match TRBD2. CDR1 and CDR2 from the germline V gene are SNHLY and FYNNEI. Trimming took 4 bases from V and 9 from J; bases not matched to a gene: 11. The CDR3 extends over 15 amino acids. Here the CDR3 DNA reads TGTGCCAGCAGTGGGGTAGCGGGACCAGCGGGTGAGCAGTTCTTC. It codes for CASSGVAGPAGEQFF.

V and J are TRBV29-1 and TRBJ2-2, with 13 nucleotides matching TRBD2. This CDR3 region has 14 residues. V shed 7 bases, J shed 6 bases, and the junction held 5 bases outside the gene matches. Germline V gene lookup returns CDR1 SQVTM and CDR2 ANQGSEA. CDR3 coding DNA: TGCAGCGCCGGGACTAGCGGGACGGCCGGGGAGCTGTTTTTT. Residues: CSAGTSGTAGELFF.

The chain carries TRBV11-1 and TRBJ2-1; perhaps TRBD1 as D (5 bases). V was shortened by 1 base and J by 8 bases, with 12 bases between the two germline ends. The CDR3 is 14 amino acids. Germline CDR1 and CDR2: SGHAT and FQDESV (reference sequence). The CDR3 here is CASSLVVTGDEQFF. DNA of the CDR3: TGTGCCAGCAGCTTAGTGGTAACAGGTGATGAGCAGTTCTTC.

V and J are TRBV7-3 and TRBJ1-4; 9 nucleotides agree with TRBD1. The J segment lost 8 bases and the V segment lost 5 bases, leaving 3 bases of the junction unmatched. CDR1 is SGHTA and CDR2 is FQGTGA in the germline V gene. This CDR3 has 13 amino acids. This CDR3 reads CASSPDRGEKLFF. The CDR3, as DNA: TGTGCCAGCAGCCCGGACAGGGGAGAAAAACTGTTTTTT.